The sequence of this T cell receptor beta chain was determined in a study of long-term antiretroviral therapy in people with HIV. The V gene end was trimmed by 5 bases and the J gene end by 2 bases; junction bases not matched to a gene: 6. This CDR3 has 15 residues. CDR1 is MNHNS and CDR2 is SASEGT in the germline V gene. Assay version v3.0 of immunoSEQ was used, and it was run at survey level. Profiled with immunoSEQ multiplex PCR; TCRdb holds only in-frame clones, not every one. Of 7,200 or so clones listed, around 70% were seen once; the top ten hold approximately 8.3%. The J gene is TRBJ1-2, the V gene TRBV6-1, with 9 bases fitting TRBD1. The sample in question was unsorted PBMCs, obtained 0.1 years before starting antiretroviral therapy. The receptor was derived from a man in his late teens or twenties with HIV. CDR3 DNA: TGTGCCAGCAGTCGGAGCGGGACAGGGAACTATGGCTACACCTTC. Its translation: CASSRSGTGNYGYTF.